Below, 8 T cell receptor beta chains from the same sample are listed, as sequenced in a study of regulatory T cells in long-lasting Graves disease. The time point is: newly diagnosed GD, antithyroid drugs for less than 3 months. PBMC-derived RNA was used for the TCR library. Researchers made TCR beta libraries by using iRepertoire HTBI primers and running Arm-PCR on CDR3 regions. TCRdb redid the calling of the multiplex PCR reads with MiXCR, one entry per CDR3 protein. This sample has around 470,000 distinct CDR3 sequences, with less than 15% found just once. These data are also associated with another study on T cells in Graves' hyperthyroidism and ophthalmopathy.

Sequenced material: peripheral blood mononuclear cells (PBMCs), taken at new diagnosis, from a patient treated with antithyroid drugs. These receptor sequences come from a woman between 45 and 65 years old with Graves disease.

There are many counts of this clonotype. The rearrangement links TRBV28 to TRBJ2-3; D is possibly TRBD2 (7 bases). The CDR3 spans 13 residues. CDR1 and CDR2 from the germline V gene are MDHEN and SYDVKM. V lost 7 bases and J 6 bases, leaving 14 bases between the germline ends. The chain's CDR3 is CASTGGLPDTQYF. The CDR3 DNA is TGTGCCAGCACGGGGGGCTTACCTGATACGCAGTATTTT.

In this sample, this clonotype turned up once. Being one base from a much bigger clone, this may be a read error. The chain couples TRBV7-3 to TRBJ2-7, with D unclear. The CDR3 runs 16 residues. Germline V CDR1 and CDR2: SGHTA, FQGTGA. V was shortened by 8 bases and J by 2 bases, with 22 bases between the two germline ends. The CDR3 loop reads CASGSPRVGLAYEQYF. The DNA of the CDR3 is TGTGCCAGCGGCTCCCCAAGAGTTGGGCTGGCCTACGAGCAGTACTTC.

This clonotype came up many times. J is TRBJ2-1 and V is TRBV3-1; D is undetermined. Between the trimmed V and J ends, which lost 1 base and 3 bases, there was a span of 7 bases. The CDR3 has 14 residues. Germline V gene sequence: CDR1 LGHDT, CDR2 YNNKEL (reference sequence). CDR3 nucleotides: TGTGCCAGCAGCCAAGGGGCTGGCTACAATGAGCAGTTCTTC. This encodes CASSQGAGYNEQFF.

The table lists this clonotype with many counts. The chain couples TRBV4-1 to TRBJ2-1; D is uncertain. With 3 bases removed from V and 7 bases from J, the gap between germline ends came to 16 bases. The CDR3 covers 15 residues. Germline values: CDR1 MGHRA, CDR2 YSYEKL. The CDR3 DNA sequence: TGCGCCAGCAGCCACACCCGAGGTCTTGAGAATGAGCAGTTCTTC. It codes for CASSHTRGLENEQFF.

CDR3 loop: CASGLVGTGGQPQHF. As DNA, the CDR3 is TGTGCTAGTGGTTTGGTAGGGACGGGCGGACAGCCCCAGCATTTT. This chain joins TRBV12-5 and TRBJ1-5; maybe TRBD1 (5 bases). CDR3 size: 15 residues. Deletions cut 0 bases from V and 7 bases from J, with 13 bases between. CDR1 LGHNT and CDR2 FRNRAP come from the germline V gene.

The CDR3 DNA follows: TGCGCCAGCAGCTTGGGACCGGGACAGGGGAACACTGAAGCTTTCTTT. Translation gives CASSLGPGQGNTEAFF. The rearrangement links TRBV4-1 to TRBJ1-1; 9 positions agree with TRBD1. The trim removed 5 bases at V and 1 base at J, leaving 8 bases unmatched. The germline CDR1 and CDR2 sequences are MGHRA and YSYEKL. The CDR3 is 16 residues long.

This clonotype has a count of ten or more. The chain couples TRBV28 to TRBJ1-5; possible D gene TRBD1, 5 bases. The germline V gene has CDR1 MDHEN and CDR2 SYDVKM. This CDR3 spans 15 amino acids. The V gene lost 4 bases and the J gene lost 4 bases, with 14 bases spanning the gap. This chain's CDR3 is CASSSAGRGNQPQHF. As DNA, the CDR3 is TGTGCCAGCAGTTCCGCGGGTCGGGGGAATCAGCCCCAGCATTTT.

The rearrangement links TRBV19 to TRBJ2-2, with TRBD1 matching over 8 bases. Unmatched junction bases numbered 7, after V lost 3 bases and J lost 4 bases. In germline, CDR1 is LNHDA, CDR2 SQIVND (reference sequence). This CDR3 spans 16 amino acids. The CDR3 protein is CASSIGSGGFTGELFF. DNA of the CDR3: TGTGCCAGTAGTATTGGGTCAGGGGGCTTCACCGGGGAGCTGTTTTTT.